This T cell receptor (beta chain) appears in the sequencing data of a study of cytomegalovirus exposure and HLA in healthy donors. On the study more broadly: Later, an analysis reported that the 95 to 150 validation repertoires had used the same platform as the roughly 680 first-cohort repertoires. Overall study findings and caveats: Some public TCRs appeared in many individuals, while most sequences were rare. That first-cohort TCR clusters tended to co-occur in the 120 or so validation repertoires was found in a later analysis.

In the case of this clone: The antigen is not known.

Germline CDR1 is SGHVS and CDR2 is FQNEAQ. This CDR3 has 12 amino acids. Trimming took 3 bases from V and 6 from J, leaving 9 bases between them. The table came from immunoSEQ multiplex PCR; TCRdb's copy has only in-frame clones and leaves some out. The sample carries some 150,000 clones, approximately 86% recorded once. The chain is built from TRBV7-8 and TRBJ2-7; perhaps TRBD2 as D (5 bases). The receptor's source is a man younger than 35 in good health and CMV-seropositive. The material sequenced was PBMCs. The CDR3 sequence is CASSFGLAEQYF. The CDR3 DNA sequence: TGTGCCAGCAGCTTTGGTCTAGCCGAGCAGTACTTC.